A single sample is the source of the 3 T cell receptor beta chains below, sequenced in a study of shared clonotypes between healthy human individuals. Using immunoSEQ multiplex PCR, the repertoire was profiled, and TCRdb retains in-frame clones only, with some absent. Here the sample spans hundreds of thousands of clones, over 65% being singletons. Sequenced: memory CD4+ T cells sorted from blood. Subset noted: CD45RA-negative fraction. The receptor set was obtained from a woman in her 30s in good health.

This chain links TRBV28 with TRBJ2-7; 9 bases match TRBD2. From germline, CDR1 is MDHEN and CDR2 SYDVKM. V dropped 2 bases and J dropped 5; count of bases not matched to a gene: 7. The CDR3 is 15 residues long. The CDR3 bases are TGTGCCAGCAGTTTAATCAGCGGGAGGTCCCACGAGCAGTACTTC. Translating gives CASSLISGRSHEQYF.

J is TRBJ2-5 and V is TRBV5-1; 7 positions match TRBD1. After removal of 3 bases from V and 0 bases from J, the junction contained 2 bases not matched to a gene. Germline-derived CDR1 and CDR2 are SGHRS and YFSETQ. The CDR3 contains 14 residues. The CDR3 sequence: CASSYGQDQETQYF. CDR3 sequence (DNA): TGCGCCAGCAGCTACGGACAGGACCAAGAGACCCAGTACTTC.

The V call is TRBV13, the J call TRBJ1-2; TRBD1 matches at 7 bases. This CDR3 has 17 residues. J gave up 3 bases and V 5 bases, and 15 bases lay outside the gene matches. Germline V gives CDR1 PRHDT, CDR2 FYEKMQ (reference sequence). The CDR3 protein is CASSRVIDRDGDYGYTF. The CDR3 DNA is TGTGCCAGCAGCCGGGTAATCGACAGGGACGGAGACTATGGCTACACCTTC.